The 16 T cell receptor beta chains below were found in one sample sequenced in a study of T cells in Graves' hyperthyroidism and ophthalmopathy. Amplification of TCR beta CDR3 regions was performed using RNA transcripts as template. HTBI primers drove first-round RT-PCR of the TCR CDR3. TCRdb ran MiXCR on the multiplex PCR reads and lists one entry per CDR3 protein. The data show around 190,000 distinct CDR3 sequences, around 16% seen once. Sequencing used blood. The source of these receptors is a woman in her fifties or sixties with Graves' hyperthyroidism.

In nucleotides, the CDR3 is TGTGCCAGCCCCAGGGCGGATGAGCAGTTCTTC. Its protein product is CASPRADEQFF. The chain combines TRBV6-1 with TRBJ2-1; TRBD1 might be the D (5 bases). The CDR3 consists of 11 residues. Germline CDR1 is MNHNS and CDR2 is SASEGT. V was clipped by 8 bases and J by 8 bases, with 10 bases between them.

This clonotype was counted ten times or more. The chain is built from TRBV12-3 or TRBV12-4 and TRBJ1-5; D unclear. Trimming took off 3 bases at V and 2 bases at J, with 8 bases between the two ends. The CDR3 sequence is 14 residues long. The CDR3 sequence is CASSLNGRNQPQHF. The CDR3 DNA reads TGTGCCAGCAGTTTGAATGGGCGCAATCAGCCCCAGCATTTT.

This clonotype turned up a few times. V and J are TRBV6-1 and TRBJ1-4; TRBD1 matches at 8 bases. V shed 8 bases and J 5 bases; nucleotides not matched to a gene: 7. Looked up from germline, CDR1 is MNHNS and CDR2 is SASEGT. The CDR3 length is 14 residues. The CDR3 DNA reads TGTGCCAGCCATTCAGGGGGCGGGAATGAAAAACTGTTTTTT. Translation: CASHSGGGNEKLFF.

This clonotype was recorded a few times. The V and J genes are TRBV6-5 and TRBJ2-1; 9 bases line up with TRBD1. There are 13 residues in the CDR3. Germline CDR1 and CDR2: MNHEY and SVGAGI. The V and J ends lost 0 bases and 12 bases, in that order; junction bases with no gene match: 3. CDR3 sequence: CASSYSQGALQFF. CDR3 in DNA: TGTGCCAGCAGTTACTCACAGGGGGCCCTGCAGTTCTTC.

This clonotype was seen at least ten times. This chain uses TRBV12-3 or TRBV12-4 with TRBJ1-1; D is possibly TRBD1 (6 bases). The V gene lost 1 base and the J gene lost 4 bases, with 7 bases spanning the gap. CDR3 length: 13 amino acids. The CDR3 protein is CASSLGRGTEAFF. CDR3 nucleotide sequence: TGTGCCAGCAGTTTAGGCAGGGGCACTGAAGCTTTCTTT.

This clonotype has just one count. This chain joins TRBV27 and TRBJ2-5; 7 bases align to TRBD2. V was clipped by 10 bases and J by 4 bases; unmatched bases: 3. This CDR3 is 11 amino acids long. The germline V gene encodes CDR1 MNHEY and CDR2 SMNVEV (reference sequence). The CDR3 is CATIAGETQYF. The CDR3, as DNA: TGTGCCACCATAGCGGGAGAGACCCAGTACTTC.

This clonotype came up many times. The V and J genes are TRBV5-1 and TRBJ1-2, with D tentatively TRBD1 (6 bases). CDR1 is SGHRS and CDR2 is YFSETQ in the germline V gene. The CDR3 covers 15 residues. Trimming pared 0 bases from V and 3 bases from J, leaving 12 bases between. This chain's CDR3 is CASSLVPGVDYGYTF. The CDR3 nucleotides are TGCGCCAGCAGCTTGGTACCAGGGGTGGACTATGGCTACACCTTC.

This clonotype was picked up many times. J is TRBJ2-7 and V is TRBV20-1; TRBD2 agrees at 8 bases. This CDR3 contains 12 residues. Germline CDR1 reads DFQATT; CDR2 reads SNEGSKA (reference sequence). Losses at the gene ends were 5 bases for V and 3 bases for J; bases not matched to a gene: 3. CDR3 DNA sequence: TGCAGTGCTGCTGGGACTAGCTACGAGCAGTACTTC. Translation: CSAAGTSYEQYF.

This clonotype occurred many times. The rearrangement uses TRBV28 and TRBJ2-7; 9 positions match TRBD2. J gave up 2 bases and V 2 bases, and 4 bases lay outside the gene matches. Germline CDR1 is MDHEN and CDR2 is SYDVKM. The CDR3 is made up of 15 amino acids. The CDR3 bases are TGTGCCAGCAGTTTACCGTCTAGCGGGACCTACGAGCAGTACTTC. This sequence encodes CASSLPSSGTYEQYF.

This clonotype was observed at least ten times. V is TRBV29-1 and J is TRBJ1-4; D is ambiguous. V lost 3 bases, J lost 7 bases, and 15 bases lay in between. CDR3 length equals 14 residues. CDR1 and CDR2 (germline): SQVTM, ANQGSEA. The CDR3 sequence: CSVEDGGGREKLFF. The CDR3 region has the DNA TGCAGCGTTGAGGACGGAGGAGGCCGTGAAAAACTGTTTTTT.

The V gene is TRBV5-4, the J gene TRBJ2-5; D might be TRBD1 (5 bases). With 2 bases removed from V and 6 bases from J, the gap between germline ends came to 17 bases. Germline CDR1 and CDR2: SGHNT and YYREEE (reference sequence). This CDR3 comprises 15 residues. CDR3 in amino acids: CASSFFAVGVKTQYF. The CDR3 region has the DNA TGTGCCAGCAGCTTCTTTGCGGTAGGGGTGAAGACCCAGTACTTC.

This clonotype has ten or more counts. The J gene is TRBJ2-2, the V gene TRBV6-6; TRBD2 matches at 9 bases. Trimming removed 1 base from V and 6 bases from J; junction bases left unmatched: 3. This CDR3 is built from 15 residues. CDR1 is MNHNY and CDR2 is SVGAGI in the germline V gene (reference sequence). The CDR3 here is CASSYLREGPGELFF. The CDR3 DNA follows: TGTGCCAGCAGTTACTTGCGGGAGGGCCCCGGGGAGCTGTTTTTT.

This clonotype was seen a handful of times. The gene calls are TRBV20-1 and TRBJ2-4; perhaps TRBD2 as D (7 bases). CDR1 is DFQATT and CDR2 is SNEGSKA in the germline V gene (reference sequence). This CDR3 contains 15 residues. The ends were cut back, 8 bases at V and 4 bases at J, with 21 bases in the middle. The CDR3 DNA sequence: TGCAGTACAAAAAAGACGGGGGGCCTTAAAAACATTCAGTACTTC. This gives the protein CSTKKTGGLKNIQYF.

This clonotype was seen at least ten times. CDR3 protein: CASSFGTEQETQYF. In DNA form, the CDR3 reads TGTGCCAGCAGCTTCGGGACAGAACAAGAGACCCAGTACTTC. The chain uses TRBV11-2 and TRBJ2-5; 7 nucleotides align to TRBD1. The CDR3 consists of 14 residues. The germline CDR1 and CDR2 sequences are SGHAT and FQNNGV. V lost 3 bases and J lost 2; bases outside the gene matches: 3. Full variable domain (outside the CDR3, taken from reference TRBV11-2 and TRBJ2-5): EAGVAQSPRYKIIEKRQSVAFWCNPISGHATLYWYQQILGQGPKLLIQFQNNGVVDDSQLPKDRFSAERLKGVDSTLKIQPAKLEDSAVYLCASSFGTEQETQYFGPGTRLLVL.

This clonotype was found many times. V is TRBV3-1 and J is TRBJ1-6; D remains unclear. The CDR3 covers 11 residues. CDR1 and CDR2 from the germline V gene are LGHDT and YNNKEL (reference sequence). V was cut by 3 bases and J by 9 bases, with 3 bases left in between. Written as DNA, the CDR3 is TGTGCCAGCAGCCATGGTTCACCCCTCCACTTT. Amino acid sequence: CASSHGSPLHF.

This clonotype was picked up many times. The J gene is TRBJ2-3, the V gene TRBV24-1; D call uncertain. CDR3 length: 14 amino acids. V shed 1 base and J shed 6 bases, with 10 bases lying between them. CDR1 and CDR2 from the germline V gene are KGHDR and SFDVKD. CDR3 region: CATSDLSIRDTQYF. The CDR3 DNA sequence: TGTGCCACCAGTGATTTAAGTATAAGGGATACGCAGTATTTT.